This entry is about one T cell receptor (beta chain). Authors' processing steps: Estimated nucleated cell counts came from reference gene primer amplification. Sequencing used immunoSEQ multiplex PCR; TCRdb keeps in-frame clones, though not all of them. Clone size and the V and J calls come from that table; the DNA yielded D and trimming. The table shows around 40,000 clones, with approximately 81% occurring only once. This sample stems from a study of blood T cell repertoires in COVID-19. On the study more broadly: Both acute and convalescent COVID-19 samples were obtained from the United States, Italy and Spain. T cells, B-cell-depleted T cells, or PBMCs supplied cDNA or gDNA.

Germline V lookup: CDR1 MNHEY, CDR2 SVGEGT. Trimming took 2 bases from V and 0 from J; bases not matched to a gene: 7. This CDR3 contains 17 residues. The rearrangement links TRBV6-2 or TRBV6-3 to TRBJ2-5; 9 bases are a match to TRBD2. This TCR was recovered from a human donor in a cohort sampled during active COVID-19. Material: peripheral blood. The CDR3 protein is CASSYKIAGDHQETQYF. The CDR3 nucleotides read TGTGCCAGCAGTTACAAAATAGCGGGGGACCACCAAGAGACCCAGTACTTC.